The 10 T cell receptor beta chains below all came from one sample that was sequenced in a study of blood T cell repertoires in COVID-19. Assay: immunoSEQ multiplex PCR; the TCRdb copy retains only in-frame clones and omits some. The sample lists fewer than 600,000 clones, 89% occurring once. Sequencing was performed on peripheral blood. The receptors here all came from a young man with COVID-19, enrolled during active disease.

This rearrangement joins TRBV23-1 to TRBJ1-1; 8 bases agree with TRBD1. Being an ORF, TRBV23-1 has a function that is uncertain. The CDR3 is 15 amino acids. Trimming took 4 bases from V and 5 from J; bases not matched to a gene: 9. The CDR3 DNA follows: TGCGCCAGCAGTCGAATACAGGGGGAGGTGACTGAAGCTTTCTTT. This sequence encodes CASSRIQGEVTEAFF.

Here the CDR3 DNA reads TGTGCCAGCAGCCAGGAAGGAGGAAGGTTCTTC. The encoded protein is CASSQEGGRFF. The rearrangement joins TRBV3-1 (or the pseudogene TRBV3-2) to TRBJ2-1; tentatively, D is TRBD2 (5 bases). The CDR3 is 11 residues long. V was trimmed by 3 bases and J by 15 bases, leaving 12 bases between them. From germline, CDR1 is LGHDT and CDR2 YNNKEL (reference sequence).

This clone was seen just once. The chain couples TRBV7-7 to TRBJ2-1; 9 bases are shared with TRBD2. With V trimmed by 5 bases and J by 10 bases, 9 bases remained unmatched. The CDR3 contains 14 residues. Germline V gene lookup returns CDR1 SSHAT and CDR2 FNYEAQ (reference sequence). CDR3 coding DNA: TGTGCCAGCAGCCCGTATAGCGGGGGAGGCGAGCAGTTCTTC. This codes for CASSPYSGGGEQFF.

The V call is TRBV27, the J call TRBJ2-5; weak D call: TRBD1 (6 bases). V lost 2 bases and J 5 bases, leaving 12 bases between the germline ends. The germline V gene has CDR1 MNHEY and CDR2 SMNVEV (reference sequence). The CDR3 extends over 14 amino acids. CDR3 in DNA: TGTGCCAGCAGTTTAACAGGGATCGGGGAGACCCAGTACTTC. Protein sequence: CASSLTGIGETQYF.

The J gene is TRBJ2-4, the V gene TRBV15; 7 positions match TRBD2. Germline V lookup: CDR1 LNHNV, CDR2 YYDKDF (reference sequence). The CDR3 is 18 amino acids. J was trimmed by 9 bases and V by 1 base; bases with no gene match: 18. The CDR3: CATSRVGRSLAQGLIQYF. In DNA, the CDR3 is TGTGCCACCAGCAGAGTCGGGAGGTCATTAGCTCAGGGACTCATTCAGTACTTC.

The chain joins TRBV6-5 to TRBJ2-5, with D possibly matching TRBD2 (5 bases). The CDR3 is made up of 14 amino acids. Trimming removed 2 bases at V and 4 bases at J, with 11 bases between. Germline CDR1 reads MNHEY; CDR2 reads SVGAGI. DNA of the CDR3: TGTGCCAGCAGTTACGAGGGTGTGGTAGAGACCCAGTACTTC. This encodes CASSYEGVVETQYF.

This chain uses TRBV7-8 with TRBJ2-7; D gene unclear. Trimming pared 5 bases from V and 1 base from J, leaving 6 bases between. Germline V gene sequence: CDR1 SGHVS, CDR2 FQNEAQ. The CDR3 runs to 12 residues. The CDR3 protein is CASSTISYEQYF. The CDR3 nucleotides read TGTGCCAGCAGCACAATTTCCTACGAGCAGTACTTC.

This chain joins TRBV7-9 and TRBJ2-5; a weak D match, TRBD2 (6 bases). The CDR3 runs to 15 residues. CDR1 is SEHNR and CDR2 is FQNEAQ in the germline V gene (reference sequence). The V end was cut by 5 bases, the J end by 1 base, with 14 bases between. CDR3 residues: CASSLLLAVQETQYF. CDR3 nucleotide sequence: TGTGCCAGCAGCCTACTATTAGCGGTCCAAGAGACCCAGTACTTC.

The V gene is TRBV7-9, the J gene TRBJ1-2; D is possibly TRBD1 (5 bases). Between the trimmed V and J ends, which lost 4 bases and 4 bases, there was a span of 16 bases. The CDR3 totals 15 residues. CDR1 SEHNR and CDR2 FQNEAQ come from the germline V gene (reference sequence). The CDR3 nucleotides are TGTGCCAGCAGCTCGCAGCAGACAGCAATCTATGGCTACACCTTC. It translates to CASSSQQTAIYGYTF.

The chain recombines TRBV19 with TRBJ2-3; weak D call: TRBD1 (6 bases). In germline, CDR1 is LNHDA, CDR2 SQIVND (reference sequence). V lost 6 bases, J lost 7 bases, and 11 bases lay in between. The CDR3 is 12 residues long. CDR3 region: CASSPGTNTQYF. The CDR3, as DNA: TGTGCCAGTAGCCCCGGGACAAATACGCAGTATTTT. Together with reference TRBV19 and TRBJ2-3, the CDR3 gives the full variable domain: DGGITQSPKYLFRKEGQNVTLSCEQNLNHDAMYWYRQDPGQGLRLIYYSQIVNDFQKGDIAEGYSVSREKKESFPLTVTSAQKNPTAFYLCASSPGTNTQYFGPGTRLTVL.